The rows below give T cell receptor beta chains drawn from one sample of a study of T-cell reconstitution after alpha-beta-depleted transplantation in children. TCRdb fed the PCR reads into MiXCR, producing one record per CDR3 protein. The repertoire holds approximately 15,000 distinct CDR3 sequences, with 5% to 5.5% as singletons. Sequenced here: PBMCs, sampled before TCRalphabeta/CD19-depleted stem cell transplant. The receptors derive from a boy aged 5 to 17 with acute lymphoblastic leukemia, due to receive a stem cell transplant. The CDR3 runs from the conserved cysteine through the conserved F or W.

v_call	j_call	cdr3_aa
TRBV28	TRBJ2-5	CASSPSGGYQETQYF
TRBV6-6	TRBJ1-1	CACNYRDNLLNTEAFF
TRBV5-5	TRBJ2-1	CASSPGLDTNEQFF
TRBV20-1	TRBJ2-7	CSARGGTSSREQYF
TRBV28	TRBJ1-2	CASSLSGFYGYTF
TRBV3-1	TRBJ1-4	CASSQAFRMRLFF
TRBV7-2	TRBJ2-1	CASSSTGVYNEQFF
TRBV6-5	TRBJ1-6	CASSWDRGNSPLHF
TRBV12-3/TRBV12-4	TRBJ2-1	CASSLGGSEQFF
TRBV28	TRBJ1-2	CASRRFYGYTF
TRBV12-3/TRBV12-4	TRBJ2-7	CASRDSLGEQYF
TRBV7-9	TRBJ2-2	CASSRATTRAGELFF
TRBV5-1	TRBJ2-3	CASSLEGKITDTQYF
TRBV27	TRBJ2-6	CASSLFGGNSGANVLTF
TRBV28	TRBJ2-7	CASSLVLGQGALVQYF
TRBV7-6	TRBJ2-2	CASSLIQGASGELFF
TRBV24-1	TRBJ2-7	CATSVVREPYEQYF
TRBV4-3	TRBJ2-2	CASSQDLTGELFF
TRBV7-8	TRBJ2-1	CASSLLSSGRAGNEQFF
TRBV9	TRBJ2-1	CASSEGQGLALGPTNEQFF
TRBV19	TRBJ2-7	CASSFGQGTYEQYF
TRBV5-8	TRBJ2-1	CASRRRGDYNEQFF